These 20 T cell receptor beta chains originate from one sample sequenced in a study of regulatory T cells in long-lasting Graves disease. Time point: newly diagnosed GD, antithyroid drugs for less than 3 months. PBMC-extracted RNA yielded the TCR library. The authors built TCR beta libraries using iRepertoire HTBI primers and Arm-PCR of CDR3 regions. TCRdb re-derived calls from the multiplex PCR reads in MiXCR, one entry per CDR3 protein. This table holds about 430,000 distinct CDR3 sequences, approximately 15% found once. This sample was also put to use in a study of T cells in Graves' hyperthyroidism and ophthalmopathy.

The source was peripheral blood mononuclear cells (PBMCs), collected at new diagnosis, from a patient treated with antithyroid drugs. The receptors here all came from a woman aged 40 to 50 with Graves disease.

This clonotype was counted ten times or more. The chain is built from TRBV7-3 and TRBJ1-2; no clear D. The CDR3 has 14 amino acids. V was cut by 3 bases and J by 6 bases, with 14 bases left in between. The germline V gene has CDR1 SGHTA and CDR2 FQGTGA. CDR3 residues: CASSLGREGNGYTF. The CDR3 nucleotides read TGTGCCAGCAGCTTGGGCAGAGAAGGGAATGGCTACACCTTC. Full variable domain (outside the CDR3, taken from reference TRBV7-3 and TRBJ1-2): GAGVSQTPSNKVTEKGKYVELRCDPISGHTALYWYRQSLGQGPEFLIYFQGTGAADDSGLPNDRFFAVRPEGSVSTLKIQRTERGDSAVYLCASSLGREGNGYTFGSGTRLTVV.

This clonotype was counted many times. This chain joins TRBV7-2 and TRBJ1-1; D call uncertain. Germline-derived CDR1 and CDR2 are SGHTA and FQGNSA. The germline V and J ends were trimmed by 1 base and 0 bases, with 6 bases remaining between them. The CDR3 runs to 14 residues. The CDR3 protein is CASSLGRVNTEAFF. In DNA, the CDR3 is TGTGCCAGCAGCTTAGGGCGGGTGAACACTGAAGCTTTCTTT. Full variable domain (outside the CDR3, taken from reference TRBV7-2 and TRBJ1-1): GAGVSQSPSNKVTEKGKDVELRCDPISGHTALYWYRQSLGQGLEFLIYFQGNSAPDKSGLPSDRFSAERTGGSVSTLTIQRTQQEDSAVYLCASSLGRVNTEAFFGQGTRLTVV.

DNA of the CDR3: TGTGCCTGGGGCAGGGGTTCCTACGAGCAGTACTTC. It yields the protein CAWGRGSYEQYF. The rearrangement links TRBV30 to TRBJ2-7, with D possibly matching TRBD1 (6 bases). The CDR3 has 12 amino acids. The germline V gene has CDR1 GTSNPN and CDR2 SVGIG (reference sequence). The V end lost 5 bases, the J end lost 1 base, and 9 bases lay between the germline ends.

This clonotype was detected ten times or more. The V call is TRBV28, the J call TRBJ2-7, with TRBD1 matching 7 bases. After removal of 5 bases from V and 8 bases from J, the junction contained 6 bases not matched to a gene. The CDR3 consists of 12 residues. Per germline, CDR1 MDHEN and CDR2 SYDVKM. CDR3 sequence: CASSPLQGQQYF. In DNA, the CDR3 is TGTGCCAGCAGTCCCTTACAGGGGCAGCAGTACTTC.

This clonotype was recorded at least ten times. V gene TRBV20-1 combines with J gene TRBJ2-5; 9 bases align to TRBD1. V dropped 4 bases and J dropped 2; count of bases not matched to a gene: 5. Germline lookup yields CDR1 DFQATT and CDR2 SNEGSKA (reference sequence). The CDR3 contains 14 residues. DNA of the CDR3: TGCAGTGCTACCCCGGGACAGGGACAAGAGACCCAGTACTTC. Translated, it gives CSATPGQGQETQYF.

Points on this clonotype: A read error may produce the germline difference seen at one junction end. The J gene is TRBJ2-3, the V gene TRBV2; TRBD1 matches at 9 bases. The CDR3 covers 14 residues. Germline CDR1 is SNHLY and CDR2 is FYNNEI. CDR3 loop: CASRDRGPTDTQFF. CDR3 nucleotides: TGTGCCAGCAGGGACAGGGGCCCCACAGATACGCAGTTTTTT.

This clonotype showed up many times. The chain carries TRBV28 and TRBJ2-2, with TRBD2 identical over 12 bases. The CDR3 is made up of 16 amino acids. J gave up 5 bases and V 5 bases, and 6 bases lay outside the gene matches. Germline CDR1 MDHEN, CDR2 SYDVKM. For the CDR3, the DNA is TGTGCCAGCAGTCCGTCCGGACTAGCGGGAACCGGGGAGCTGTTTTTT. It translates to CASSPSGLAGTGELFF.

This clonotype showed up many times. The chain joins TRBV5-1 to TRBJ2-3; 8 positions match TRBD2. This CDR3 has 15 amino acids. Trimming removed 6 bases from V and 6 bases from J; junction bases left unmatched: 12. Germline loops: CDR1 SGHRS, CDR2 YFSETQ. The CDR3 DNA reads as TGCGCCAGCACCCACTCCAGCGGGAGCGGGGATACGCAGTATTTT. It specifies CASTHSSGSGDTQYF.

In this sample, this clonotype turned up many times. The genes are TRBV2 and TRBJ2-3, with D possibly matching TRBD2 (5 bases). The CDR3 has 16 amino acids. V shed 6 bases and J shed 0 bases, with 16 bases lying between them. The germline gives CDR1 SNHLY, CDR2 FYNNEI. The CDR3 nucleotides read TGTGCCAGCAGCCCCGGGGTTGCGACTAGCACAGATACGCAGTATTTT. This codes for CASSPGVATSTDTQYF.

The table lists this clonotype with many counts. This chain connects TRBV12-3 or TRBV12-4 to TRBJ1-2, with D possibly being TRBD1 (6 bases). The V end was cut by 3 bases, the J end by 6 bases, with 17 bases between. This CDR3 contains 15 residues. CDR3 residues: CASSFSDRSTHGYTF. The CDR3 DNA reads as TGTGCCAGCAGTTTCTCTGACAGGTCGACCCATGGCTACACCTTC.

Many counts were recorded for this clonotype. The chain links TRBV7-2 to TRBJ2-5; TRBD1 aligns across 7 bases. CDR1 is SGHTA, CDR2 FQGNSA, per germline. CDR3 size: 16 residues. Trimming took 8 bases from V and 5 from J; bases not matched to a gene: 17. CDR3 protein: CASAAPRQGLEETQYF. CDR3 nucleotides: TGTGCCAGCGCAGCCCCCAGACAGGGTTTGGAGGAGACCCAGTACTTC.

This CDR3 is CASSQGQGAGGAFF. As DNA, the CDR3 is TGTGCCAGCAGCCAGGGACAGGGGGCGGGGGGAGCTTTCTTT. This chain links TRBV4-2 with TRBJ1-1; 12 bases line up with TRBD1. The ends lost 3 bases at V and 10 bases at J; junction bases unmatched: 6. Germline CDR1 and CDR2: LGHNA and YNFKEQ. CDR3 length equals 14 residues.

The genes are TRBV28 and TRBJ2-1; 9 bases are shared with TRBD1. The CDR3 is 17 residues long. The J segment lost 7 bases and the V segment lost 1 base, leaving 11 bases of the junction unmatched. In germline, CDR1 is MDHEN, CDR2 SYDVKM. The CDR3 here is CASSLSLGQGSPNEQFF. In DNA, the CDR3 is TGTGCCAGCAGTTTATCACTGGGACAGGGCTCTCCGAATGAGCAGTTCTTC. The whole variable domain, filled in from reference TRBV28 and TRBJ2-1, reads DVKVTQSSRYLVKRTGEKVFLECVQDMDHENMFWYRQDPGLGLRLIYFSYDVKMKEKGDIPEGYSVSREKKERFSLILESASTNQTSMYLCASSLSLGQGSPNEQFFGPGTRLTVL.

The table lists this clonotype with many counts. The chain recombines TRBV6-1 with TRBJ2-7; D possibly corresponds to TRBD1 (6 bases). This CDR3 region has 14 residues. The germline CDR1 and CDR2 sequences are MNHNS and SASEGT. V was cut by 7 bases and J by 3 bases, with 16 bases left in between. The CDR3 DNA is TGTGCCAGCAATCTCCCACAGGGTAACTACGAGCAGTACTTC. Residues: CASNLPQGNYEQYF.

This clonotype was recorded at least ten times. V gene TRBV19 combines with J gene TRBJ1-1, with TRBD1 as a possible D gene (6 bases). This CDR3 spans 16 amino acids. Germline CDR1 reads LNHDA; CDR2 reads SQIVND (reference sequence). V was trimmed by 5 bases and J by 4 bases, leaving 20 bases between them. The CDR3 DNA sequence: TGTGCCAGTAGTCAACCGGGGGGGGCGAAAGTCACTGAAGCTTTCTTT. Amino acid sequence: CASSQPGGAKVTEAFF.

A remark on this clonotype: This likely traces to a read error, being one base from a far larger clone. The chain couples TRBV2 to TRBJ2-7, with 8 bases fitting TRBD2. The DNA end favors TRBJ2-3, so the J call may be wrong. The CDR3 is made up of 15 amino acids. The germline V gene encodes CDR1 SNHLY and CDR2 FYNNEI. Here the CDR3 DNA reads TGTGCCAGCTGTGTACTAGCGGAGGGTGGAGATACGCAGTATTTT. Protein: CASCVLAEGGDTQYF.

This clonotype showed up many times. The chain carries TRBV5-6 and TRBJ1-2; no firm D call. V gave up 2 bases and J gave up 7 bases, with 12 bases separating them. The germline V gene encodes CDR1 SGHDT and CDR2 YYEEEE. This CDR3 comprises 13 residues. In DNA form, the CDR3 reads TGTGCCAGCAGCTTCGGGGAATCGGCTGGCTACACCTTC. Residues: CASSFGESAGYTF.

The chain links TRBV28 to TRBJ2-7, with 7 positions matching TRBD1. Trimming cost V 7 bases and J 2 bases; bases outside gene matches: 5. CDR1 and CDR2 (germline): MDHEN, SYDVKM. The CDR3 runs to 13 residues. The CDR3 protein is CASTPTGPYEQYF. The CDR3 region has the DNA TGTGCCAGCACCCCGACAGGGCCCTACGAGCAGTACTTC. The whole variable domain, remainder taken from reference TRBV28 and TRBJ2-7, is DVKVTQSSRYLVKRTGEKVFLECVQDMDHENMFWYRQDPGLGLRLIYFSYDVKMKEKGDIPEGYSVSREKKERFSLILESASTNQTSMYLCASTPTGPYEQYFGPGTRLTVT.

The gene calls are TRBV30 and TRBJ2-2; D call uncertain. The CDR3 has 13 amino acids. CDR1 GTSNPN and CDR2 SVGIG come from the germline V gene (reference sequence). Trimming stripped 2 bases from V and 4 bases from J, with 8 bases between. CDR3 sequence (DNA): TGTGCCTGGAGTCTTATTCGCACCGGGGAGCTGTTTTTT. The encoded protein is CAWSLIRTGELFF.

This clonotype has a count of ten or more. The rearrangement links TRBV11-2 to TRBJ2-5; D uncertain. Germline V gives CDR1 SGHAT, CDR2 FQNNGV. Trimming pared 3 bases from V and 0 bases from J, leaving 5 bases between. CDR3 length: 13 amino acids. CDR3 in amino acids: CASSFPDQETQYF. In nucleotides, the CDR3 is TGTGCCAGCAGCTTTCCCGACCAAGAGACCCAGTACTTC.